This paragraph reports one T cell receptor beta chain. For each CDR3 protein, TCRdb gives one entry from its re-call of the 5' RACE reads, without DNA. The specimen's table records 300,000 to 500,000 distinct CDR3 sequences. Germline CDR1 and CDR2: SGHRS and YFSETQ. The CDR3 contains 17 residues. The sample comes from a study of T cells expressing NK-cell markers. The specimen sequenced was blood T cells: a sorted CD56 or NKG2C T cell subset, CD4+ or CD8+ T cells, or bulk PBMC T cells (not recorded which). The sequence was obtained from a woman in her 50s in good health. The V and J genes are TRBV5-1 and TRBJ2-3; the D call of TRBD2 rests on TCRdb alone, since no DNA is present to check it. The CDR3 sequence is CASSLGLAFEGTDTQYF.